The 10 T cell receptor beta chains below all came from one sample that was sequenced in a study of technical replicates of blood from a handful of donors. Clones were sequenced by immunoSEQ multiplex PCR, and TCRdb holds only the in-frame ones, with some missing. The sample has about 85,000 clones; about 94% are singletons. Sequenced sample: T cells isolated from PBMCs. The receptors derive from a human donor in good health.

The V gene is TRBV28, the J gene TRBJ2-2; 7 bases map to TRBD1. Germline loops: CDR1 MDHEN, CDR2 SYDVKM. The CDR3 sequence is 15 residues long. V lost 5 bases to trimming and J lost 5 bases; unmatched junction nucleotides: 8. CDR3 region: CASSEDRLGTGELFF. CDR3 nucleotide sequence: TGTGCCAGCAGTGAGGACAGGCTCGGGACCGGGGAGCTGTTTTTT.

The chain joins TRBV11-2 to TRBJ2-1; 7 positions agree with TRBD1. This CDR3 is built from 15 residues. V gave up 2 bases and J gave up 5 bases; unmatched junction bases: 6. Germline V gene data show CDR1 as SGHAT and CDR2 as FQNNGV. CDR3: CASSLRLDRDNEQFF. The CDR3 DNA reads as TGTGCCAGCAGCTTAAGATTAGACAGGGACAATGAGCAGTTCTTC.

The CDR3 protein is CASSLSREGFHEQYF. The CDR3 region has the DNA TGTGCCAGCAGCTTATCCCGGGAAGGGTTCCACGAGCAGTACTTC. This sequence joins TRBV7-9 and TRBJ2-7, with D tentatively TRBD2 (5 bases). V lost 2 bases to trimming and J lost 5 bases, with 16 bases between them. CDR3 size: 15 residues. From germline, CDR1 is SEHNR and CDR2 FQNEAQ (reference sequence).

The rearrangement joins TRBV25-1 to TRBJ2-1; tentatively, D is TRBD1 (5 bases). Trimming left V 5 bases short and J 8 bases short, with 7 bases between. CDR3 length: 11 amino acids. CDR1 and CDR2 from the germline V gene are MGHDK and SYGVNS. The CDR3 sequence is CASSWGYEQFF. The CDR3 region has the DNA TGTGCCAGCAGTTGGGGCTATGAGCAGTTCTTC.

The chain carries TRBV6-5 and TRBJ1-3; possible D gene TRBD1, 5 bases. Deletions cut 6 bases from V and 0 bases from J, with 12 bases between. The length of the CDR3 is 15 residues. The germline V gene has CDR1 MNHEY and CDR2 SVGAGI. CDR3 in amino acids: CASSLTAISGNTIYF. The CDR3 bases are TGTGCCAGCAGCTTGACAGCGATCTCTGGAAACACCATATATTTT.

This sequence joins TRBV7-2 and TRBJ2-2, with TRBD2 matching 10 bases. V trimming: 5 bases; J trimming: 1 base; junction bases outside the gene matches: 7. The CDR3 has 17 residues. CDR1 and CDR2 (germline): SGHTA, FQGNSA. The CDR3 nucleotides are TGTGCCAGCAGCCTCGATAGCGGGAGGATGAACACCGGGGAGCTGTTTTTT. Its translation is CASSLDSGRMNTGELFF.

This clone was counted a single time. This chain links TRBV30 with TRBJ1-2; D not resolved. CDR1 is GTSNPN, CDR2 SVGIG, per germline (reference sequence). V dropped 3 bases and J dropped 4 bases, with 9 bases sitting between them. The CDR3 totals 12 residues. CDR3 in DNA: TGTGCCTGGAGCGTGGAGTTCTATGGCTACACCTTC. Translated: CAWSVEFYGYTF.

This chain uses TRBV28 with TRBJ2-7; 9 bases align to TRBD1. V shed 6 bases, J shed 1 base, and the junction held 4 bases outside the gene matches. The germline V gene encodes CDR1 MDHEN and CDR2 SYDVKM. This CDR3 contains 14 residues. CDR3 sequence: CASRPGQGSYEQYF. Written as DNA, the CDR3 is TGTGCCAGCAGACCGGGACAGGGTTCCTACGAGCAGTACTTC.

The CDR3 here is CASSYSSGQQFF. The CDR3 DNA reads TGTGCCAGCAGTTATTCTAGCGGGCAACAGTTCTTC. The J gene is TRBJ2-1, the V gene TRBV11-2, with 8 bases matching TRBD2. CDR3 length: 12 amino acids. Germline V gene data show CDR1 as SGHAT and CDR2 as FQNNGV. The V segment lost 6 bases and the J segment 13 bases; nucleotides outside the gene matches: 8.

The genes are TRBV5-1 and TRBJ2-7; D may be TRBD2 (5 bases). Trimming removed 4 bases at V and 0 bases at J, with 14 bases between. CDR3 size: 15 residues. Germline CDR1 and CDR2: SGHRS and YFSETQ. The chain's CDR3 is CASSLLDGNSYEQYF. CDR3 nucleotides: TGCGCCAGCAGCCTCCTGGACGGGAACTCCTACGAGCAGTACTTC. The full variable domain, completed using reference TRBV5-1 and TRBJ2-7, is KAGVTQTPRYLIKTRGQQVTLSCSPISGHRSVSWYQQTPGQGLQFLFEYFSETQRNKGNFPGRFSGRQFSNSRSEMNVSTLELGDSALYLCASSLLDGNSYEQYFGPGTRLTVT.